This record concerns one TCR beta chain sequence. The antigen remains unidentified. This sample stems from a study of glioma-infiltrating T cells after dendritic cell vaccination. Study-level information: The vaccine used monocyte-derived dendritic cells pulsed overnight with autologous tumor lysate. Findings and limits, study-wide: Few patients contributed both blood and tumor specimens.

Selection required adequate fresh-frozen tumor tissue plus more than two years' survival data. The PCR used 60 V beta and 13 J beta primers. The protocol was immunoSEQ multiplex PCR, while the TCRdb copy is restricted to in-frame clones and leaves out a portion. The profile shows over 80,000 clones, roughly 90% of them singletons. This sequence was found in a human donor with glioblastoma. The material sequenced was blood, taken before dendritic cell vaccination.

CDR3 amino acids: CASSPGVANVLTF. DNA of the CDR3: TGTGCCAGCAGCCCCGGGGTGGCCAACGTCCTGACTTTC. V gene TRBV11-2 combines with J gene TRBJ2-6, with a weak D call TRBD2 (5 bases). CDR1 is SGHAT and CDR2 is FQNNGV in the germline V gene. The CDR3 contains 13 residues. Trimming stripped 5 bases from V and 6 bases from J, with 8 bases between.